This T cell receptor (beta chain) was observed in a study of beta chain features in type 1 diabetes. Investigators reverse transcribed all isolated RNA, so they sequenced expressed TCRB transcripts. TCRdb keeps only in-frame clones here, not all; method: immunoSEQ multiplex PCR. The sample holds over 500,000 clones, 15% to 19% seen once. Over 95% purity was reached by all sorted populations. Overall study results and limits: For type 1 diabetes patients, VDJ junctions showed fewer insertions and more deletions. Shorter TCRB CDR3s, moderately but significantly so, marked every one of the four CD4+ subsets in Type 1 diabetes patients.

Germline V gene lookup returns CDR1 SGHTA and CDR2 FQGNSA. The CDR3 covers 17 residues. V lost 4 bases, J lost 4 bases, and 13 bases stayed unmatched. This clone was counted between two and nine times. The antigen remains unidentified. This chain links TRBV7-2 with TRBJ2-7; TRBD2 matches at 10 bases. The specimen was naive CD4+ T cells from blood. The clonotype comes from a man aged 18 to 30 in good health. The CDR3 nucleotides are TGTGCCAGCAGCTCCCCCCAGCGGGAGGGCCCAAGATACGAGCAGTACTTC. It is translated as CASSSPQREGPRYEQYF.